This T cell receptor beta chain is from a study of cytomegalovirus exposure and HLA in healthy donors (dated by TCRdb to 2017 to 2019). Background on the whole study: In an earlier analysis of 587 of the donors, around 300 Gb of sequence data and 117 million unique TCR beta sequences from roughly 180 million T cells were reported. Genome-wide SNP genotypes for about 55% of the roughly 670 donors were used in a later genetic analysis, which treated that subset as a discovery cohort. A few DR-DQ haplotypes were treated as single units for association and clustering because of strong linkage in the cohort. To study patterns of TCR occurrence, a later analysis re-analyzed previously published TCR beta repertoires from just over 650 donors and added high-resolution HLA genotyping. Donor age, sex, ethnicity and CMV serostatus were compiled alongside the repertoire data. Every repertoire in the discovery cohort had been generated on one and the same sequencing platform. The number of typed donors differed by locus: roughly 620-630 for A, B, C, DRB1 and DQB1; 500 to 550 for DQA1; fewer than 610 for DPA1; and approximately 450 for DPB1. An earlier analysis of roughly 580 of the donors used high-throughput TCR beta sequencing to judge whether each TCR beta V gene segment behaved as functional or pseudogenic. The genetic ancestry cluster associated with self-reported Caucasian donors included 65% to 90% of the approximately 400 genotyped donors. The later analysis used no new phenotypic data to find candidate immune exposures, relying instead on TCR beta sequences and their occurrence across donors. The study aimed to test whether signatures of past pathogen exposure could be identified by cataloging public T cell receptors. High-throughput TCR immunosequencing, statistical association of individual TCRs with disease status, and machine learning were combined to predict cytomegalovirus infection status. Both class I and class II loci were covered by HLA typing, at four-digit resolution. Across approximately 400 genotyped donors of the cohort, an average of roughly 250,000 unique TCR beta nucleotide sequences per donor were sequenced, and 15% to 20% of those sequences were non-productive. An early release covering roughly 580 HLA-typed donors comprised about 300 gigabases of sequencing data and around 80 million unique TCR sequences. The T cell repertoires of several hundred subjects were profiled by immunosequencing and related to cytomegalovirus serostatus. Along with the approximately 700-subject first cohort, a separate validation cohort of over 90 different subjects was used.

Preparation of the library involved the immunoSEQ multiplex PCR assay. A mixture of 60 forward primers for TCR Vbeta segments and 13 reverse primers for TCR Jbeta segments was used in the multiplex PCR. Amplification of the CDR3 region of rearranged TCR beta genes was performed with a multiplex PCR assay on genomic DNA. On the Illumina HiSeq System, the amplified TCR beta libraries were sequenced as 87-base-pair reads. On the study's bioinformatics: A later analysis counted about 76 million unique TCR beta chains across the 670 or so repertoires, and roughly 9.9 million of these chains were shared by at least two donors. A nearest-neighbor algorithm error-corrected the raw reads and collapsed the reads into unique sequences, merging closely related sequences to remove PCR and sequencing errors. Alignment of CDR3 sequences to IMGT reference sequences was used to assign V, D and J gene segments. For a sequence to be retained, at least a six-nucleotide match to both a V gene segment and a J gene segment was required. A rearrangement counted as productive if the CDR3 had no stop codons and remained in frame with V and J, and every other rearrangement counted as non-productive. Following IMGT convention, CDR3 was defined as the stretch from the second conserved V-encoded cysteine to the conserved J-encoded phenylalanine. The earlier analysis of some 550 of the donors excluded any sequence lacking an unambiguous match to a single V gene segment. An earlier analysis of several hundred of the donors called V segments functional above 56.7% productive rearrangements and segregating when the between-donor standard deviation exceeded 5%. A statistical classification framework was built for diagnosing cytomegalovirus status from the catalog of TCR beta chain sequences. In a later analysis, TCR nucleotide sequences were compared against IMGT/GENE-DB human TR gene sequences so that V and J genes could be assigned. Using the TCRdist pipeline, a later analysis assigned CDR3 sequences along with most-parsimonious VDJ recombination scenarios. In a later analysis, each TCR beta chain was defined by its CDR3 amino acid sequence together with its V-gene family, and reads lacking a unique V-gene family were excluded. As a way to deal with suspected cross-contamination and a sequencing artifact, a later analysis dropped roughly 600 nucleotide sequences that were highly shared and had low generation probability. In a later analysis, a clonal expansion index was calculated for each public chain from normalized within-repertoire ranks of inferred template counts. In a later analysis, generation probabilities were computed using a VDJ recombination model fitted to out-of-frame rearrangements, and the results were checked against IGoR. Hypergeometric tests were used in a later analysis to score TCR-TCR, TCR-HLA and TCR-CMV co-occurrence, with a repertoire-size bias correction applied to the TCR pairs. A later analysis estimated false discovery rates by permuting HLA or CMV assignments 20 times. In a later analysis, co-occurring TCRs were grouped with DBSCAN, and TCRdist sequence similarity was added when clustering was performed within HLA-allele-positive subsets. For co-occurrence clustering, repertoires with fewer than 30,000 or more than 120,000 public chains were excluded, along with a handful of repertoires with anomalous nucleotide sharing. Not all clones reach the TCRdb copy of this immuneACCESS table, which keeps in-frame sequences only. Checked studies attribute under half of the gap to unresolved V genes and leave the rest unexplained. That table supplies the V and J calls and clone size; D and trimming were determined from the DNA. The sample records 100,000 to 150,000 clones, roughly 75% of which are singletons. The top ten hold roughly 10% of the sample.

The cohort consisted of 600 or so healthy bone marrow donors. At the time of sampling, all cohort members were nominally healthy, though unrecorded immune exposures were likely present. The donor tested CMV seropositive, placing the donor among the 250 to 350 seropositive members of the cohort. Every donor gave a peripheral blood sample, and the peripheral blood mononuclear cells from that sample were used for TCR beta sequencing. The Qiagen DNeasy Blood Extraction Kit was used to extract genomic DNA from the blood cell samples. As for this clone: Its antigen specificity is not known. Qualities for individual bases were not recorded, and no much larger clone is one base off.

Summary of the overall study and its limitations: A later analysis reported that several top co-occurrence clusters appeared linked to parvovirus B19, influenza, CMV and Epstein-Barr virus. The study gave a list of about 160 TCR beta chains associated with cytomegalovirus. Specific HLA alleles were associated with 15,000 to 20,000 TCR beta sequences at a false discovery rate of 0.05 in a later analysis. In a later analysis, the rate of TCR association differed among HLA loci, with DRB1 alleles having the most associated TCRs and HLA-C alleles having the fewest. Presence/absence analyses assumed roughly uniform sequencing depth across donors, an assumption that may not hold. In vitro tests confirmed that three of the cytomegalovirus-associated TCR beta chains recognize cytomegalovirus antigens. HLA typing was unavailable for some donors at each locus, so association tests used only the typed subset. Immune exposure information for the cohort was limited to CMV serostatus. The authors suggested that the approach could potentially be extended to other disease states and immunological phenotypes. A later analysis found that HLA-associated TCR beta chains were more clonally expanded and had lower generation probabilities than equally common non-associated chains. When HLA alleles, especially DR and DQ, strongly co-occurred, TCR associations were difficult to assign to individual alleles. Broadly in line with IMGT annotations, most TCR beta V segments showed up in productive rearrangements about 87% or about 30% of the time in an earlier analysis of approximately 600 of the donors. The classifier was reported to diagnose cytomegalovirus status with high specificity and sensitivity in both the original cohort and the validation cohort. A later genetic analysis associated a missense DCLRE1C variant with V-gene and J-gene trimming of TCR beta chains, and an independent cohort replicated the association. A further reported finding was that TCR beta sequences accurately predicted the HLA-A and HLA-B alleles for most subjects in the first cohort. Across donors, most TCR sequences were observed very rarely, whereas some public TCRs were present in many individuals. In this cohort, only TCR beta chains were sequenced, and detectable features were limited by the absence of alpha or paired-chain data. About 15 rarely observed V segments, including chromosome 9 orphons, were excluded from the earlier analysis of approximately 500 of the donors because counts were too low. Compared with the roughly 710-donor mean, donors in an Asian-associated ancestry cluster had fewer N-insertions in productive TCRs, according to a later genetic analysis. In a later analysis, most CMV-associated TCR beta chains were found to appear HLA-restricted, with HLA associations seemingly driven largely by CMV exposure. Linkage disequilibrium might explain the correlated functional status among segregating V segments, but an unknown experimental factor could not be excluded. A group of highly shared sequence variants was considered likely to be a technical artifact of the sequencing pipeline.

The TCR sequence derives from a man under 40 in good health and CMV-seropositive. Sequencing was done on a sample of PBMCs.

The CDR3 region: CASSPVQGQMETQYF. The nucleotide sequence reads TGTGCCAGCAGTCCCGTGCAGGGGCAGATGGAGACCCAGTACTTC. Rearrangement joined TRBV27 to TRBJ2-5, with a weak D call of TRBD1 (6 bases match). The germline V gene (reference sequence) yields MNHEY for CDR1 and SMNVEV for CDR2. Trimming takes 5 bases from V and 5 bases from J, and the germline ends sit 18 bases apart. From the cysteine through the phenylalanine, the CDR3 covers 15 amino acids. Solely the CDR3 DNA is kept, with 45 bases framed from the first base.